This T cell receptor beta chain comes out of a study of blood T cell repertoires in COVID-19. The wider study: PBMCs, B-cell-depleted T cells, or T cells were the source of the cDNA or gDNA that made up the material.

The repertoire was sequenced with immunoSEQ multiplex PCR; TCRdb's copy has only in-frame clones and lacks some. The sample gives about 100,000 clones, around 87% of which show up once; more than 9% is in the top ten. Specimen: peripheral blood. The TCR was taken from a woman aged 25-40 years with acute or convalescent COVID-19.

Written as DNA, the CDR3 is TGTGCCAGCAGCCCTAGACAGGGTCTTAATGAAAAACTGTTTTTT. Its protein is CASSPRQGLNEKLFF. J is TRBJ1-4 and V is TRBV7-9, with 7 bases lining up with TRBD1. Germline V gives CDR1 SEHNR, CDR2 FQNEAQ (reference sequence). CDR3 length equals 15 residues. J gave up 4 bases and V 5 bases, and 7 bases lay outside the gene matches.